These T cell receptor beta chains were read from a single sample in a study of tumor-infiltrating lymphocytes in primary liver carcinoma. TCRdb ran MiXCR on the multiplex PCR reads and lists one entry per CDR3 protein. The top ten clones hold more than 15% of a sample with a few hundred thousand distinct CDR3 sequences, around three fifths of them seen once. Sequenced input: peripheral blood. These receptors originate from a woman aged 25 to 39 with primary liver carcinoma and hepatitis B virus infection. CDR3s include the opening cysteine and the closing phenylalanine or tryptophan. The order of the fields is J gene, V gene, D gene, CDR3 protein. The D gene is left open where the match is weak.

J: TRBJ2-3
V: TRBV6-5
D: TRBD1
CDR3: CASRRGPDTQYF

J: TRBJ2-2
V: TRBV6-5
D: NA
CDR3: CASPPPRPSQSGELFF

J: TRBJ2-4
V: TRBV12-3/TRBV12-4
D: TRBD2
CDR3: CASTMAGGARNIQYF

J: TRBJ2-7
V: TRBV12-3/TRBV12-4
D: TRBD2
CDR3: CASTPSGTSGSYEQYF

J: TRBJ2-7
V: TRBV11-3
D: NA
CDR3: CAGSSHPRNEQYF

J: TRBJ2-7
V: TRBV29-1
D: TRBD1
CDR3: CSVRGQGMPELYF

J: TRBJ1-2
V: TRBV29-1
D: TRBD1
CDR3: CSAMTGGARGNYGYTF

J: TRBJ1-1
V: TRBV6-2/TRBV6-3
D: NA
CDR3: CASRRTPEREAFF

J: TRBJ1-4
V: TRBV12-3/TRBV12-4
D: NA
CDR3: CVSSLTGRAGEKLFF

J: TRBJ2-2
V: TRBV29-1
D: NA
CDR3: CSVDRGAGELFF

J: TRBJ2-1
V: TRBV11-1
D: NA
CDR3: CASSLSPRGNEQFF

J: TRBJ2-1
V: TRBV7-2
D: TRBD2
CDR3: CASSLGLAQGEQFF

J: TRBJ2-7
V: TRBV18
D: NA
CDR3: CASSQGFLGEQYF